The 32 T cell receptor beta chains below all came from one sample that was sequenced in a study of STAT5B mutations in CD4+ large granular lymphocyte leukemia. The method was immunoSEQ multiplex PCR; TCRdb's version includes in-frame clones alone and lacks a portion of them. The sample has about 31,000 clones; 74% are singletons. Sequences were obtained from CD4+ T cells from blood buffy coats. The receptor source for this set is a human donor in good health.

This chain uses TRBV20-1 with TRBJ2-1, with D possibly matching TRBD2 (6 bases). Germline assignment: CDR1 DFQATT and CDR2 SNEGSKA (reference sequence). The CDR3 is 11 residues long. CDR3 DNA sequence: TGCGGGGGTTACGGGGGCAATGAGCAGTTCTTC. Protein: CGGYGGNEQFF.

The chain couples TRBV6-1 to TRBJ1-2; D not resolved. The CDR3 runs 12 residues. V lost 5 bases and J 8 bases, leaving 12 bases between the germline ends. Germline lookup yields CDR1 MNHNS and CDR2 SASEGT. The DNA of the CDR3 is TGTGCCAGCAGTTCCTCAGGAGTAGGCTACACCTTC. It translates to CASSSSGVGYTF.

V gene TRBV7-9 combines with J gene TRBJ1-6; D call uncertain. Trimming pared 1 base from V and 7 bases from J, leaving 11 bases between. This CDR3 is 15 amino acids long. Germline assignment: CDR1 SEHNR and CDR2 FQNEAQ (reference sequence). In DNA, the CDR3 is TGTGCCAGCAGCTTAGGGGCTGATAACAATTCACCCCTCCACTTT. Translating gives CASSLGADNNSPLHF. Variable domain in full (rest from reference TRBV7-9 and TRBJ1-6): DTGVSQNPRHKITKRGQNVTFRCDPISEHNRLYWYRQTLGQGPEFLTYFQNEAQLEKSRLLSDRFSAERPKGSFSTLEIQRTEQGDSAMYLCASSLGADNNSPLHFGNGTRLTVT.

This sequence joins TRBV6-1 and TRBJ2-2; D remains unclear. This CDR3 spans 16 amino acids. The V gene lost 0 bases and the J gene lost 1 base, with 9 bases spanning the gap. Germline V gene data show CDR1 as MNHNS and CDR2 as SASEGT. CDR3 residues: CASSEALWQNTGELFF. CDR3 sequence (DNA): TGTGCCAGCAGTGAAGCGCTCTGGCAGAACACCGGGGAGCTGTTTTTT.

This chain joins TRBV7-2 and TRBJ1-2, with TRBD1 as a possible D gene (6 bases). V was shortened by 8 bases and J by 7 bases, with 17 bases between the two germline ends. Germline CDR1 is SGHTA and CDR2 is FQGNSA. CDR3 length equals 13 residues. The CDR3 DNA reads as TGTGCCAGCGTCCGGGGGGGGCGGACTGGCTACACCTTC. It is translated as CASVRGGRTGYTF.

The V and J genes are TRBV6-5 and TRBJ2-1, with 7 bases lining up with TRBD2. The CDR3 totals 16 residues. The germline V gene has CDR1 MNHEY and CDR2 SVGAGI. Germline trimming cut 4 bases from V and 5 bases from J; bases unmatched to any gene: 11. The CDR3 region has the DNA TGTGCCAGCAGTTCCAAGCCGGGGGGTGCCCACAATGAGCAGTTCTTC. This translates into CASSSKPGGAHNEQFF.

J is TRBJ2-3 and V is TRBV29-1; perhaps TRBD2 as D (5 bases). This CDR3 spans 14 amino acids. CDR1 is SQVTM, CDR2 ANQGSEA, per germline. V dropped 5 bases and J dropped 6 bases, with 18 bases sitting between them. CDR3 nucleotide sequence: TGCAGCGTTACGGCAGGACTCCCTGGGGATACGCAGTATTTT. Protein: CSVTAGLPGDTQYF.

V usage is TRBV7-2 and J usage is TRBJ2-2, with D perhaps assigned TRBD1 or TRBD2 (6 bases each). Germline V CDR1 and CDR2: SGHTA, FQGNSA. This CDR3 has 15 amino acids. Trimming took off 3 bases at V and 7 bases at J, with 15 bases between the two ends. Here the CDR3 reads CASSFIGGSDGELFF. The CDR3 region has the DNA TGTGCCAGCAGCTTTATAGGGGGGTCTGACGGGGAGCTGTTTTTT.

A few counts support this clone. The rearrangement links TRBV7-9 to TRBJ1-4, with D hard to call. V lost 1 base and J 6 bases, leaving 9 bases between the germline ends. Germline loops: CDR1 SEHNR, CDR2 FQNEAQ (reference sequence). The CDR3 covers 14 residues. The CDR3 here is CASSLGGLDEKLFF. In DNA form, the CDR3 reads TGTGCCAGCAGCTTAGGAGGGCTGGATGAAAAACTGTTTTTT.

CDR3 sequence: CASRGTGLNQPQHF. The CDR3 coding sequence is TGTGCCAGCAGGGGGACAGGCCTTAATCAGCCCCAGCATTTT. The V gene is TRBV27, the J gene TRBJ1-5, with TRBD1 matching 8 bases. The CDR3 has 14 amino acids. V lost 6 bases and J lost 4; bases outside the gene matches: 5. Germline-derived CDR1 and CDR2 are MNHEY and SMNVEV (reference sequence).

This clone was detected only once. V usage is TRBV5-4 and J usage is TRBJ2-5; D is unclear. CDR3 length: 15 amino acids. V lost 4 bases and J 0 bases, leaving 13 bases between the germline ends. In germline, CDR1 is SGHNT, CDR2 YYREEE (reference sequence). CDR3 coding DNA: TGTGCCAGCAGCGGGAACACTAATTACCAAGAGACCCAGTACTTC. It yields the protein CASSGNTNYQETQYF.

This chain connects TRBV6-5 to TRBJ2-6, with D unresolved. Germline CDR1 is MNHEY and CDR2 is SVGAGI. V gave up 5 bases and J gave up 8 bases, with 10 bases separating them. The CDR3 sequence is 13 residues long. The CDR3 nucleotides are TGTGCCAGCAGTCGGGTTGATCCCAACGTCCTGACTTTC. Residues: CASSRVDPNVLTF.

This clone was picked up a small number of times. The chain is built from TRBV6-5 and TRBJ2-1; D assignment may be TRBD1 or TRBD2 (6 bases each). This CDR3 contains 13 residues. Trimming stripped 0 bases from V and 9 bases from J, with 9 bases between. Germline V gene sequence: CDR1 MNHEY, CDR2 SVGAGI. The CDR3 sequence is CASSYSGGGEQFF. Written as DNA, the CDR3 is TGTGCCAGCAGTTACTCCGGGGGCGGTGAGCAGTTCTTC.

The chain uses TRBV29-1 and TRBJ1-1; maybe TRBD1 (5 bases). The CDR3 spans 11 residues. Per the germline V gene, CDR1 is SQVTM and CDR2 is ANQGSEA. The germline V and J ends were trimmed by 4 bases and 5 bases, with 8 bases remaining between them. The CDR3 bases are TGCAGCGTTGTTCGGGGGACTGAAGCTTTCTTT. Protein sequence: CSVVRGTEAFF.

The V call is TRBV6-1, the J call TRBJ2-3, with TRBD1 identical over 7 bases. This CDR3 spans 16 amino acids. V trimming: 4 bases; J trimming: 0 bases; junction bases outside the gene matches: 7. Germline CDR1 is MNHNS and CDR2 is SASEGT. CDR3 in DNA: TGTGCCAGCAGTGCTACCGGGACAGCTAGCACAGATACGCAGTATTTT. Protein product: CASSATGTASTDTQYF.

CDR3 residues: CASKTSGSYEQYV. CDR3 DNA: TGTGCCAGCAAGACCTCAGGATCCTACGAGCAGTACGTC. The chain employs TRBV6-1 and TRBJ2-7; unclear D gene. CDR1 is MNHNS, CDR2 SASEGT, per germline. Deletions cut 7 bases from V and 1 base from J, with 11 bases between. The CDR3 totals 13 residues.

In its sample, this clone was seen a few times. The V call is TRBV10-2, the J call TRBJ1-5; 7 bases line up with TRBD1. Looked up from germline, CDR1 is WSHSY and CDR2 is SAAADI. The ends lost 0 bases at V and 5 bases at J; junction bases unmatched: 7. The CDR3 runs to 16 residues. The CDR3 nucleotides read TGCGCCAGCAGTGAGTCGGAGACAGGGAGCCATCAGCCCCAGCATTTT. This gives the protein CASSESETGSHQPQHF.

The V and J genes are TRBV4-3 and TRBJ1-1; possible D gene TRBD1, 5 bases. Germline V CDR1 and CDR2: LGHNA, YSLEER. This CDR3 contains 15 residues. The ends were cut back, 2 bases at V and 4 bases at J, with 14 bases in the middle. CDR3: CASSQTTQGGTEAFF. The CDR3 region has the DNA TGCGCCAGCAGCCAAACCACGCAGGGTGGCACTGAAGCTTTCTTT.

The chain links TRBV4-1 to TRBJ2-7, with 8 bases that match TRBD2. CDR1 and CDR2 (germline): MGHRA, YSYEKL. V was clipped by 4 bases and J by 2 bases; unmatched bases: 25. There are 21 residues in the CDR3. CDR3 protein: CASSRSPYGLNERETPYEQYF. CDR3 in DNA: TGCGCCAGCAGCCGATCACCCTATGGGTTGAACGAGCGGGAGACTCCCTACGAGCAGTACTTC.

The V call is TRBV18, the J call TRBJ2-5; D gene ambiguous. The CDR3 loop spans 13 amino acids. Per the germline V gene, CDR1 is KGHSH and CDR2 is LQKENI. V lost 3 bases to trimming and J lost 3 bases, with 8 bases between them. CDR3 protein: CASSPTAKETQYF. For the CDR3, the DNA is TGTGCCAGCTCACCGACGGCGAAAGAGACCCAGTACTTC.

The CDR3 sequence: CASSATQGYNSPLHF. CDR3 DNA: TGTGCCAGCAGTGCTACTCAGGGTTATAATTCACCCCTCCACTTT. This chain links TRBV25-1 with TRBJ1-6; D is perhaps TRBD1 (5 bases). The CDR3 consists of 15 residues. Germline V gene data show CDR1 as MGHDK and CDR2 as SYGVNS. Deletions cut 4 bases from V and 4 bases from J, with 11 bases between.

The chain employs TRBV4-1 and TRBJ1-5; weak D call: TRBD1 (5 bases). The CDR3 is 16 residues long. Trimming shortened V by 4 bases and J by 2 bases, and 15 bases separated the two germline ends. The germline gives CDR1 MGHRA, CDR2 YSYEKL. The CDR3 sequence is CASSLTGDLGNQPQHF. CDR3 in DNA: TGCGCCAGCAGCCTCACAGGTGACCTAGGCAATCAGCCCCAGCATTTT.

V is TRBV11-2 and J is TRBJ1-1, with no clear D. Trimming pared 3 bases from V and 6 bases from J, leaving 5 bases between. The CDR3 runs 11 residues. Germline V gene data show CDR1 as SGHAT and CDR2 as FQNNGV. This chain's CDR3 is CASSFNAEAFF. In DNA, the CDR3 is TGTGCCAGCAGCTTCAACGCTGAAGCTTTCTTT. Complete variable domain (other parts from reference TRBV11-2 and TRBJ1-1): EAGVAQSPRYKIIEKRQSVAFWCNPISGHATLYWYQQILGQGPKLLIQFQNNGVVDDSQLPKDRFSAERLKGVDSTLKIQPAKLEDSAVYLCASSFNAEAFFGQGTRLTVV.

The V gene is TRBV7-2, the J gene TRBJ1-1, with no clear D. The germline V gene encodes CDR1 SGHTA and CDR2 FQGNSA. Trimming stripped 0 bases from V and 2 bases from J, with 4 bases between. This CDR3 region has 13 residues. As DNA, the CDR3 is TGTGCCAGCAGCTTAGCACCTAACACTGAAGCTTTCTTT. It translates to CASSLAPNTEAFF.

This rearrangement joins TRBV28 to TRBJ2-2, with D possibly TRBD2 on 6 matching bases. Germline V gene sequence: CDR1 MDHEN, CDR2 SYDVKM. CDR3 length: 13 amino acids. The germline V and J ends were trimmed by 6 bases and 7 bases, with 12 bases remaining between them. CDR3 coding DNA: TGTGCCAGCAGCAATCAGGGAGGCGGGGAGCTGTTTTTT. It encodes CASSNQGGGELFF.

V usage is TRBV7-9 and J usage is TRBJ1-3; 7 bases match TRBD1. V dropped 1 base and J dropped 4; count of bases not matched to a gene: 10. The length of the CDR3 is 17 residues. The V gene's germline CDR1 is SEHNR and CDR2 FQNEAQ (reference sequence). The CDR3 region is CASSLVGQGDRGNTIYF. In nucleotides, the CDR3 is TGTGCCAGCAGCTTAGTAGGCCAGGGGGATAGAGGAAACACCATATATTTT.

The CDR3 region has the DNA TGCGCCAGCAGCTTGGGGAGTCGATCTAGCTATGGCTACACCTTC. Translation gives CASSLGSRSSYGYTF. The chain carries TRBV5-1 and TRBJ1-2; no clear D gene. The CDR3 totals 15 residues. V lost 0 bases and J lost 4, with 13 bases in between. Germline loops: CDR1 SGHRS, CDR2 YFSETQ.

The CDR3 reads CAIRGARTDTQYF. The CDR3 bases are TGTGCCATCAGGGGGGCTCGCACAGATACGCAGTATTTT. The V call is TRBV10-3, the J call TRBJ2-3; weak D call: TRBD1 (6 bases). Trimming left V 6 bases short and J 1 base short, with 8 bases between. In germline, CDR1 is ENHRY, CDR2 SYGVKD. The CDR3 has 13 residues.

CDR3 in amino acids: CASRRSTGYGAEAFF. In DNA, the CDR3 is TGCGCCAGCAGGCGCTCGACAGGGTACGGGGCTGAAGCTTTCTTT. The chain couples TRBV4-1 to TRBJ1-1; 7 bases are a match to TRBD1. Germline CDR1 MGHRA, CDR2 YSYEKL. This CDR3 contains 15 residues. J was trimmed by 6 bases and V by 6 bases; bases with no gene match: 13.

In DNA, the CDR3 is TGTGCCACCAGCGCCCGCGGACGGGGGGGTCAGCCCCAGCATTTT. This codes for CATSARGRGGQPQHF. The J gene is TRBJ1-5, the V gene TRBV15, with a possible D match to TRBD1 (5 bases). CDR3 length: 15 residues. V dropped 5 bases and J dropped 6 bases, with 17 bases sitting between them. Germline loops: CDR1 LNHNV, CDR2 YYDKDF (reference sequence). Looking up the rest from reference TRBV15 and TRBJ1-5 gives the full variable domain: DAMVIQNPRYQVTQFGKPVTLSCSQTLNHNVMYWYQQKSSQAPKLLFHYYDKDFNNEADTPDNFQSRRPNTSFCFLDIRSPGLGDTAMYLCATSARGRGGQPQHFGDGTRLSIL.

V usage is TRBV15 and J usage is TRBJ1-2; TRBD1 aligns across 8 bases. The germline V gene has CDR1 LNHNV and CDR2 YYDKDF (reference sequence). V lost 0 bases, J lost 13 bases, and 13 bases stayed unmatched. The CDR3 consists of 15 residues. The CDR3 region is CATSRDTGTGRIGTF. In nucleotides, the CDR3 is TGTGCCACCAGCAGAGATACGGGGACAGGTAGAATAGGCACCTTC. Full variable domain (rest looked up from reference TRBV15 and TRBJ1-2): DAMVIQNPRYQVTQFGKPVTLSCSQTLNHNVMYWYQQKSSQAPKLLFHYYDKDFNNEADTPDNFQSRRPNTSFCFLDIRSPGLGDTAMYLCATSRDTGTGRIGTFGSGTRLTVV.

The CDR3 is CASSPRTGELFF. For the CDR3, the DNA is TGTGCCAGCTCACCACGGACAGGGGAGCTGTTTTTT. V and J are TRBV18 and TRBJ2-2, with D maybe TRBD1 (5 bases). V was pared by 1 base and J by 8 bases, with 5 bases between. Germline V lookup: CDR1 KGHSH, CDR2 LQKENI. CDR3 length equals 12 residues.